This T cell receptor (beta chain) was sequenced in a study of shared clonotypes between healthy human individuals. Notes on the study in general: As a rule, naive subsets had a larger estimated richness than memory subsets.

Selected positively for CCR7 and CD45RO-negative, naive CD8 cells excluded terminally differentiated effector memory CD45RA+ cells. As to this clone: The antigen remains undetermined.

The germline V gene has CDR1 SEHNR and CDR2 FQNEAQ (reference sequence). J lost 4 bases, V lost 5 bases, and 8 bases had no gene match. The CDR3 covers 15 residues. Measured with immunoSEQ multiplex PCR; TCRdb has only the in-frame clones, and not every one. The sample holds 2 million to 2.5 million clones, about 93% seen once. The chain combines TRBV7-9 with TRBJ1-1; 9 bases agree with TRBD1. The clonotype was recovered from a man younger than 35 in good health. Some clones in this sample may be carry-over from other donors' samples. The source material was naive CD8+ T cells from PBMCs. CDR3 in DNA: TGTGCCAGCAGCGCTCGGACAGGGGAGAGCACTGAAGCTTTCTTT. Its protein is CASSARTGESTEAFF.